The sequence of this TCR beta chain was determined in a study of Graves' ophthalmopathy and Graves' hyperthyroidism listed by TCRdb under 2018. Some background on the complete study: Peripheral blood samples were taken at the time of initial diagnosis, before any treatment was given. To tell Graves' ophthalmopathy apart from Graves' hyperthyroidism, and to predict which patients would progress to ophthalmopathy, the study relied on TCR beta repertoire signatures. In total, around 140 blood samples were TCR-sequenced: roughly 45 ophthalmopathy, under 80 hyperthyroidism and some 17 hyperthyroidism-to-ophthalmopathy patients. To explore V-J signatures distinguishing ophthalmopathy from hyperthyroidism, a discovery set of some 100 patients (fewer than 45 ophthalmopathy, roughly 55 stable hyperthyroidism) was enrolled. An independent validation cohort was composed of 18 hyperthyroidism patients and around 16 patients who later progressed from hyperthyroidism to ophthalmopathy. In over five hyperthyroidism patients, T-cell repertoires of thyroid tissue and blood were compared. Following sampling, methimazole starting at 30 mg daily was administered to hyperthyroidism patients, and high-dose intravenous methylprednisolone was administered to ophthalmopathy patients. For training and testing, the 100 patients in the discovery cohort were randomly divided in a 7:3 ratio.

Of note for this clonotype: Its antigen remains unidentified. The record has no base qualities; no much larger clone is one base away.

For repertoire sequencing, the TCR beta CDR3 regions were amplified from RNA transcripts. A first-round RT-PCR used HTBI primers with the Qiagen OneStep RT-PCR kit, followed by a second-round multiplex PCR, size selection and purification. The libraries underwent paired-end sequencing with 100 bp reads on an Illumina HiSeq2000. The original pipeline was this. Reads were processed with SOAPnuke, discarding reads with adapters, uncalled bases, mean Phred below 15, or no exact constant-primer or identifier match. COPE v1.2.5 was used to merge high-quality paired reads. Each unique nucleotide sequence was defined as a clonotype, and clonotypes were aligned to IMGT TRB V, D and J references with MiTCR v1.1. Only V-J combinations with frequency above 0.0001 were analysed, covering 99% to 99.2% of repertoires. For each V-J combination, a TCR clonal expansion and chaos score was defined as F50 clonal expansion divided by the chaos observed in the TCRdist matrix. Welch's t-statistics and random forest were used to reduce features to over ten V-J combinations, which were fed into a naive Bayes classifier. The Morisita-Horn index was used to measure how similar the thyroid and blood repertoires were. Starting from the raw public reads, TCRdb applied fastp trimming at Q25, assembled clones with MiXCR and retained in-frame beta chains. One record per CDR3 amino acid sequence lists the most common genes and DNA. In this record, the V and J calls reflect TCRdb's handling and not the investigators' own analysis. In all, the sample holds about 170,000 distinct CDR3 sequences, and less than 45% of those were seen once. The top ten hold about 6% of the sample.

The ophthalmopathy patients had moderately to severely active disease, with a Clinical Activity Score of 3 or higher, a NOSPECS grade of 4 or higher, and a disease duration of less than 3 months. Patients with other autoimmune diseases, uncontrolled infections, pregnancy or lactation were excluded from the study. Clinical symptoms, serum thyroxine, TRAb, thyroid ultrasound and orbital computed tomography were used for diagnosis. Ficoll-Paque density gradient centrifugation was used to isolate PBMCs from 8.5 to 10 ml of fresh peripheral blood. Trizol reagent was used to extract the total RNA, and its quality was then checked on an Agilent 2100 Bioanalyzer. The CDR3 goes from the cysteine to the phenylalanine over 14 residues. This entry keeps only the CDR3 DNA: 42 bases, framed from base 1. Taken from the germline V gene, the CDR1 and CDR2 loops are SGHAT and FQNNGV. V is cut by 3 bases and J by 3 bases, and the space between the germline ends is 8 bases.

Summary of the overall study and its limitations: No statistical method was used to predetermine the sample size, and group allocation was not hidden from the investigators. Most of the expanded thyroid clonotypes with a frequency above 0.001 were also detected in blood, and it was suggested that the thyroid immune response may be reflected by blood repertoires. The 13-signature model separated ophthalmopathy from stable hyperthyroidism with roughly 88% sensitivity and about 81% specificity in cross-validation, and 80%/75% in the test set. In validation, the model predicted ophthalmopathy progression with about 70% sensitivity and approximately 72% specificity; eleven to twelve predicted patients were CT-confirmed with GO in a median of approximately 6.5 months.

Recombination linked TRBV11-2 to TRBJ2-2, with no D gene named confidently. Sample: peripheral blood. The sequence came from a woman in her forties with Graves' ophthalmopathy. Donor details come from another sample of the same person, matched by shared clones. Read as DNA, the sequence is TGTGCCAGCAGCTTCGTTCTCGACACCGGGGAGCTGTTTTTT. Its protein product is CASSFVLDTGELFF.